One and the same sample provided the 5 T cell receptor beta chains below, sequenced in a study of blood T cell repertoires in COVID-19. This table comes from immunoSEQ multiplex PCR, and its TCRdb copy is limited to in-frame clones, with some not included. The data hold 270,000 or so clones, with around 90% observed a single time. The sample taken for sequencing was PBMCs or T cells enriched from blood (not recorded which). These receptors were collected from a woman aged 40-49 years with acute COVID-19.

The rearrangement joins TRBV6-1 to TRBJ2-7; 11 positions match TRBD2. Losses at the gene ends were 4 bases for V and 5 bases for J; bases not matched to a gene: 10. Germline V CDR1 and CDR2: MNHNS, SASEGT. CDR3 length: 16 residues. The DNA of the CDR3 is TGTGCCAGCAGTGTTCCTAGCGGGAGGTCTCTTAACGAGCAGTACTTC. Protein sequence: CASSVPSGRSLNEQYF.

The V call is TRBV7-2, the J call TRBJ2-1, with 10 bases identical to TRBD1. The V and J ends lost 3 bases and 3 bases, in that order; junction bases with no gene match: 5. Germline assignment: CDR1 SGHTA and CDR2 FQGNSA. This CDR3 region has 16 residues. Here the CDR3 reads CASSFGTGAIYNEQFF. The DNA for the CDR3 is TGTGCCAGCAGCTTCGGGACAGGGGCCATCTACAATGAGCAGTTCTTC.

V gene TRBV19 combines with J gene TRBJ1-6; 7 positions match TRBD1. Trimming at V came to 6 bases and at J to 9 bases, leaving 11 bases not matched to a gene. This CDR3 has 15 residues. Per germline, CDR1 LNHDA and CDR2 SQIVND (reference sequence). CDR3 region: CASRLDRQGGSPLHF. CDR3 DNA: TGTGCCAGTAGACTGGACCGACAGGGAGGTTCACCCCTCCACTTT.

The chain has TRBV9 and TRBJ2-5; TRBD2 matches 8 bases. In germline, CDR1 is SGDLS, CDR2 YYNGEE. Germline trimming cut 4 bases from V and 3 bases from J; bases unmatched to any gene: 8. This CDR3 is built from 15 residues. Here the CDR3 DNA reads TGTGCCAGCAGCCCCTCCCCGGGGGGGGAAGAGACCCAGTACTTC. Protein sequence: CASSPSPGGEETQYF.

The chain joins TRBV5-1 to TRBJ1-2, with 8 positions matching TRBD1. The V gene's germline CDR1 is SGHRS and CDR2 YFSETQ. Trimming took 3 bases from V and 7 from J; bases not matched to a gene: 5. The CDR3 has 13 amino acids. CDR3 sequence (DNA): TGCGCCAGCAGCTACAGGGGGGGCTTTGGCTACACCTTC. As protein: CASSYRGGFGYTF.